A single sample is the source of the 25 T cell receptor beta chains below, sequenced in a study of blood T cells in healthy people across ages. Through a sample-barcoded 5' primer and a J-beta primer mix, a second PCR was run for about 7 to 12 cycles. TCRdb reprocessed the 5' RACE reads via MiXCR and lists one record per CDR3 protein. The sample includes around 1,800,000 distinct CDR3 sequences, roughly two fifths of them seen just once. Sequencing input: blood. The receptors stem from a human donor in good health.

The V and J genes are TRBV5-1 and TRBJ1-2; the D is unclear. Germline CDR1 is SGHRS and CDR2 is YFSETQ. The V end was cut by 0 bases, the J end by 4 bases, with 16 bases between. CDR3 length: 16 residues. In nucleotides, the CDR3 is TGCGCCAGCAGCTTGGGTGTCATCCGGACCCCCTATGGCTACACCTTC. It is translated as CASSLGVIRTPYGYTF.

This clonotype was seen a handful of times. V and J are TRBV7-2 and TRBJ1-2, with a possible D match to TRBD1 (5 bases). V was shortened by 0 bases and J by 7 bases, with 18 bases between the two germline ends. Germline V gene sequence: CDR1 SGHTA, CDR2 FQGNSA. The CDR3 length is 16 residues. The chain's CDR3 is CASSLASTGRAVGYTF. The CDR3 DNA sequence: TGTGCCAGCAGCTTAGCCTCTACAGGCAGGGCCGTTGGCTACACCTTC.

J is TRBJ1-1 and V is TRBV11-1; D is possibly TRBD1 (6 bases). The CDR3 sequence is 11 residues long. V was pared by 8 bases and J by 8 bases, with 12 bases between. Germline CDR1 and CDR2: SGHAT and FQDESV (reference sequence). The CDR3 nucleotides read TGTGCCAGCGGGGACACCCTCGAAGCTTTCTTT. Protein: CASGDTLEAFF. The whole variable domain, filled in from reference TRBV11-1 and TRBJ1-1, reads EAEVAQSPRYKITEKSQAVAFWCDPISGHATLYWYRQILGQGPELLVQFQDESVVDDSQLPKDRFSAERLKGVDSTLKIQPAELGDSAMYLCASGDTLEAFFGQGTRLTVV.

V gene TRBV12-3 or TRBV12-4 combines with J gene TRBJ1-5, with 10 bases matching TRBD1. Trimming cost V 6 bases and J 0 bases; bases outside gene matches: 8. The CDR3 consists of 17 residues. The CDR3 reads CASSPGTGAYSNQPQHF. In DNA form, the CDR3 reads TGTGCCAGCAGCCCCGGGACAGGGGCTTATAGCAATCAGCCCCAGCATTTT.

This clonotype was observed once. This rearrangement joins TRBV9 to TRBJ1-2, with D possibly matching TRBD1 (5 bases). V lost 4 bases and J 2 bases, leaving 21 bases between the germline ends. The CDR3 runs 17 residues. Germline V lookup: CDR1 SGDLS, CDR2 YYNGEE. The CDR3 protein is CASSSRGNGGSNYGYTF. CDR3 coding DNA: TGTGCCAGCAGCTCCCGGGGGAACGGGGGGAGCAACTATGGCTACACCTTC.

This clonotype was seen a few times. The chain employs TRBV20-1 and TRBJ2-1, with a possible D match to TRBD2 (7 bases). CDR3 length: 15 amino acids. From germline, CDR1 is DFQATT and CDR2 SNEGSKA (reference sequence). V was cut by 6 bases and J by 10 bases, with 25 bases left in between. CDR3 protein: CSAHPVGGGGEEQFF. The CDR3 coding sequence is TGCAGTGCCCACCCCGTAGGGGGGGGTGGTGAAGAGCAGTTCTTC.

This chain uses TRBV20-1 with TRBJ2-3, with 7 bases that match TRBD1. Per the germline V gene, CDR1 is DFQATT and CDR2 is SNEGSKA (reference sequence). Germline trimming cut 1 base from V and 4 bases from J; bases unmatched to any gene: 5. The CDR3 consists of 14 residues. CDR3 in amino acids: CSARGQGMADTQYF. CDR3 sequence (DNA): TGCAGTGCTAGAGGACAGGGTATGGCAGATACGCAGTATTTT.

V gene TRBV21-1 combines with J gene TRBJ1-5; the table's D call TRBD1 went unverified against the DNA. TRBV21-1 is given as a pseudogene. The CDR3 consists of 16 residues. As DNA, the CDR3 is TGTGCCAGCCCCCGGATTGGCAGGGAAGGGGATCAGCCCCAGCATTTT. Encoded protein: CASPRIGREGDQPQHF.

The J gene is TRBJ2-5, the V gene TRBV7-2; 8 bases are a match to TRBD1. The assigned J gene may be wrong: the sequence end matches TRBJ2-7 better. Germline V gene data show CDR1 as SGHTA and CDR2 as FQGNSA. CDR3 length: 15 amino acids. The CDR3 bases are TGTGCCAGCAGCCCCCAGGGGGCTAGGGCCTGCGAGCAGTACTTC. It yields the protein CASSPQGARACEQYF.

The chain links TRBV29-1 to TRBJ1-5, with a possible D match to TRBD1 (5 bases). The CDR3 spans 12 residues. The V and J ends lost 7 bases and 3 bases respectively, with 10 bases between them. CDR1 and CDR2 from the germline V gene are SQVTM and ANQGSEA. The DNA for the CDR3 is TGCAGCGCCGGACATTCCAATCAGCCCCAGCATTTT. This gives the protein CSAGHSNQPQHF.

The gene calls are TRBV20-1 and TRBJ1-1; D is ambiguous. Between the trimmed V and J ends, which lost 0 bases and 5 bases, there was a span of 10 bases. The CDR3 loop spans 13 amino acids. Germline V gene lookup returns CDR1 DFQATT and CDR2 SNEGSKA (reference sequence). CDR3 sequence: CSAREPLRTEAFF. The CDR3, as DNA: TGCAGTGCTAGAGAACCTCTGAGGACTGAAGCTTTCTTT.

In this sample, this clonotype turned up a few times. The rearrangement joins TRBV4-1 to TRBJ1-1, with D maybe TRBD1 (5 bases). This CDR3 region has 18 residues. Germline V CDR1 and CDR2: MGHRA, YSYEKL. Between the trimmed V and J ends, which lost 7 bases and 2 bases, there was a span of 26 bases. The CDR3 sequence is CASTTRVGAAVFNTEAFF. The CDR3 DNA sequence: TGCGCCAGCACCACGAGGGTAGGGGCAGCAGTCTTTAACACTGAAGCTTTCTTT.

This clonotype was detected a few times. This chain joins TRBV10-3 and TRBJ1-1; TRBD1 might be the D (5 bases). Trimming stripped 11 bases from V and 2 bases from J, with 21 bases between. CDR3 length: 15 amino acids. The germline gives CDR1 ENHRY, CDR2 SYGVKD. The CDR3 reads CASDGTPSANTEAFF. The CDR3 DNA reads as TGTGCCTCGGATGGGACTCCATCGGCAAACACTGAAGCTTTCTTT.

The J gene is TRBJ2-3, the V gene TRBV12-3 or TRBV12-4; TRBD2 agrees at 9 bases. V shed 1 base, J shed 4 bases, and the junction held 3 bases outside the gene matches. There are 15 residues in the CDR3. CDR3 in DNA: TGTGCCAGCAGTTTAGGGGCGGGGGGGGCAGATACGCAGTATTTT. Amino acids: CASSLGAGGADTQYF.

This clonotype appeared a few times. V is TRBV14 and J is TRBJ2-1; D is perhaps TRBD2 (6 bases). Per the germline V gene, CDR1 is SGHDN and CDR2 is FVKESK. The CDR3 consists of 15 residues. V was trimmed by 3 bases and J by 12 bases, leaving 21 bases between them. The CDR3 DNA reads TGTGCCAGCAGCCAGTCGGGACTCCCGATCGGGGGGCAGTTCTTC. Residues: CASSQSGLPIGGQFF.

CDR3 nucleotides: TGCGCCAGCAGCCGCGCTAGCGGGGGGGCCGACGTTTGGAACAATGAGCAGTTCTTC. Amino acids: CASSRASGGADVWNNEQFF. The rearrangement links TRBV4-1 to TRBJ2-1, with 12 positions matching TRBD2. The CDR3 runs 19 residues. Germline V gives CDR1 MGHRA, CDR2 YSYEKL. Trimming at V came to 4 bases and at J to 5 bases, leaving 15 bases not matched to a gene.

V is TRBV20-1 and J is TRBJ2-2; possibly TRBD1 or TRBD2 for D (5 bases each). Trimming shortened V by 7 bases and J by 1 base, and 10 bases separated the two germline ends. This CDR3 contains 13 residues. Germline V lookup: CDR1 DFQATT, CDR2 SNEGSKA (reference sequence). CDR3: CSVGPGNTGELFF. Here the CDR3 DNA reads TGCAGTGTGGGACCCGGGAACACCGGGGAGCTGTTTTTT.

With respect to this clonotype: A much larger clone differs by one base, so this may be a read error. The gene calls are TRBV20-1 and TRBJ2-1; TRBD1 agrees at 9 bases. Germline V gene data show CDR1 as DFQATT and CDR2 as SNEGSKA (reference sequence). The CDR3 runs 14 residues. After removal of 5 bases from V and 13 bases from J, the junction contained 15 bases not matched to a gene. The CDR3, as DNA: TGCAGTGCTCTATCCCCAGGACAGGGGAAGACCCAGTTCTTC. This gives the protein CSALSPGQGKTQFF.

V usage is TRBV29-1 and J usage is TRBJ2-2; D is unclear. Trimming left V 6 bases short and J 6 bases short, with 11 bases between. CDR1 is SQVTM, CDR2 ANQGSEA, per germline. The CDR3 is 12 residues long. In DNA form, the CDR3 reads TGCAGCGTCACAAAAGGTGCCGGGGAGCTGTTTTTT. It translates to CSVTKGAGELFF.

The chain carries TRBV9 and TRBJ2-1; possibly TRBD1 for D (6 bases). The CDR3 sequence is 15 residues long. V shed 3 bases and J shed 1 base, with 11 bases lying between them. Per the germline V gene, CDR1 is SGDLS and CDR2 is YYNGEE. CDR3 loop: CASSDSRGSYNEQFF. In DNA, the CDR3 is TGTGCCAGCAGCGACTCCAGGGGATCCTACAATGAGCAGTTCTTC.

This chain connects TRBV5-1 to TRBJ2-6; D ambiguous. V lost 4 bases to trimming and J lost 0 bases, with 11 bases between them. This CDR3 region has 16 residues. Looked up from germline, CDR1 is SGHRS and CDR2 is YFSETQ. The CDR3 DNA sequence: TGCGCCAGCAGCCCCCTCTGGGGCTCTGGGGCCAACGTCCTGACTTTC. As protein: CASSPLWGSGANVLTF.

J is TRBJ1-2 and V is TRBV12-3 or TRBV12-4; 8 bases line up with TRBD1. CDR3 length: 15 residues. V was pared by 5 bases and J by 0 bases, with 5 bases of the junction left unmatched. The CDR3 protein is CASSTTGGANYGYTF. CDR3 bases: TGTGCCAGCAGTACCACAGGGGGTGCTAACTATGGCTACACCTTC.

The rearrangement links TRBV12-3 or TRBV12-4 to TRBJ1-6, with 9 bases matching TRBD1. CDR3 length: 15 residues. The junction had 7 bases not matched to a gene; V was cut back by 3 bases and J by 10 bases. CDR3 nucleotides: TGTGCCAGCAGTTTGCTGGGACAGGGAGGATCACCCCTCCACTTT. Translation gives CASSLLGQGGSPLHF.

The genes are TRBV7-2 and TRBJ2-6; possibly TRBD2 for D (6 bases). Germline V gene lookup returns CDR1 SGHTA and CDR2 FQGNSA. V was cut by 5 bases and J by 4 bases, with 15 bases left in between. The CDR3 length is 16 residues. CDR3 region: CASSPTGDYGANVLTF. As DNA, the CDR3 is TGTGCCAGCAGCCCCACGGGGGATTACGGGGCCAACGTCCTGACTTTC.

This rearrangement joins TRBV20-1 to TRBJ2-5, with 8 bases identical to TRBD1. Trimming removed 5 bases from V and 2 bases from J; junction bases left unmatched: 7. The CDR3 is made up of 14 amino acids. CDR1 and CDR2 (germline): DFQATT, SNEGSKA (reference sequence). The CDR3 nucleotides read TGCAGTGCTTCGATTCGGACAGGGCAAGAGACCCAGTACTTC. It codes for CSASIRTGQETQYF.